The subject of this entry is one T cell receptor (beta chain). The germline V gene has CDR1 MNHNS and CDR2 SASEGT. V was shortened by 6 bases and J by 4 bases, with 15 bases between the two germline ends. The CDR3 sequence is 14 residues long. The repertoire was sequenced with immunoSEQ multiplex PCR; TCRdb's copy has only in-frame clones and lacks some. Found here are roughly 51,000 clones, 90% to 97% of them singletons; the top ten hold 0.075% to 0.095%. The data are from a study of T cells after somatic rescue of genetic block. The rearrangement joins TRBV6-1 to TRBJ1-2; TRBD1 might be the D (6 bases). Sequencing used peripheral blood mononuclear cells (PBMCs). This receptor was identified in a child younger than two. CDR3 in DNA: TGTGCCAGCAGCACGACCCAAGGGGGCTATGGCTACACCTTC. Its translation: CASSTTQGGYGYTF.